The T cell receptor beta chain described here comes from a study of siplizumab effects on memory and regulatory T cells. General observations from the study: The majority of clones, roughly 75-95% of proliferating CD4+ or CD8+ clones, lacked an assignable naive or memory phenotype. Naive T cell populations appeared to exhibit greater diversity than memory cells and appeared to be major alloresponse contributors.

In a few donor pairs, unstimulated naive, memory, effector memory and TEMRA subsets were sequenced. About this clone: No antigen is known for it.

V was trimmed by 9 bases and J by 3 bases, leaving 11 bases between them. The CDR3 loop spans 12 amino acids. Per the germline V gene, CDR1 is LNHDA and CDR2 is SQIVND (reference sequence). The table came from immunoSEQ multiplex PCR; TCRdb's copy has only in-frame clones and leaves some out. The sample holds 50,000 to 70,000 clones, 90% to 97% seen once. The sequencing sample was made of naive CD8+ T cells sorted from blood. This chain joins TRBV19 and TRBJ2-5; D gene uncertain. The source is a human donor in good health. Written as DNA, the CDR3 is TGTGCCAGCCCCCTGATCAAAGAGACCCAGTACTTC. Translation: CASPLIKETQYF.